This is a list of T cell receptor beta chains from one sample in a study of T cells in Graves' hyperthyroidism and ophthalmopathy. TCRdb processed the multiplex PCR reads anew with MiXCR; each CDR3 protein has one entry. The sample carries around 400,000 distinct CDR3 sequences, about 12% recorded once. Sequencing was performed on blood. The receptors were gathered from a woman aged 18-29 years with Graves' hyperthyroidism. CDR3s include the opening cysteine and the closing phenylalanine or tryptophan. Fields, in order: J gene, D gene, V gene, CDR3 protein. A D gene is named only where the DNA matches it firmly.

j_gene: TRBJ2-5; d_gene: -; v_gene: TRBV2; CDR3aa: CASSEADFQETQYF
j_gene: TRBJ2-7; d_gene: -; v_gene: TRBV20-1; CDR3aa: CSARDTLRGGFSYEQYF
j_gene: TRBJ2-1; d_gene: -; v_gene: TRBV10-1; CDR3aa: CASSEMRGAKNEQFF
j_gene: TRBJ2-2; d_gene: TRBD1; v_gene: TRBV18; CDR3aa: CASSRGTGDTGELFF
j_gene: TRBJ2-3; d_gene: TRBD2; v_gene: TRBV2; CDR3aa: CASSLGYGTSGTFATDTQYF
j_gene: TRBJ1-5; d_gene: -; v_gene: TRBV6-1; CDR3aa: CASSTTNNQPQHF
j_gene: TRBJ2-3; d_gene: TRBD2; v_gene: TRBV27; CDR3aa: CASSFAGAPPDTQYF
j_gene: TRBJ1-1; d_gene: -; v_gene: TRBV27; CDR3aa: CASRAGSPLTEAFF
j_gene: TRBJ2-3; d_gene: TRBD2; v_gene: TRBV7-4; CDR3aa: CASSGSGGRGDTQYF
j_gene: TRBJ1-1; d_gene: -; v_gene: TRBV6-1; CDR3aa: CASSEAPPGPFRASTEAFF
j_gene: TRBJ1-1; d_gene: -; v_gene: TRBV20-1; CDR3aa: CTAHRVNTEAFF